This TCR beta chain stems from a study of blood T cell repertoires in COVID-19. The wider study: Spain, Italy and the United States supplied samples that represented acute and convalescent COVID-19.

Participant-reported clinical history was the basis for cohort assignment. Up to 2 weeks before entering the study, exposed participants had met a COVID-19 case. In the source study's methods: Cell counts per sample came from amplifying reference gene primers. Generated by immunoSEQ multiplex PCR, the TCRdb table keeps only in-frame clones and is missing some. The D gene and trimming were derived from the DNA, and the V and J assignments and clone size from that table. The table lists about 280,000 clones, around 83% of them singletons. V was pared by 5 bases and J by 9 bases, with 14 bases of the junction left unmatched. Germline assignment: CDR1 MNHEY and CDR2 SVGEGT. The CDR3 consists of 16 residues.

The chain employs TRBV6-2 or TRBV6-3 and TRBJ2-1, with TRBD2 identical over 9 bases. The sequenced sample was PBMCs or T cells enriched from blood (not recorded which). The source of this sequence is a man between 35 and 55 years old who had been exposed to COVID-19. The CDR3 spells CASSTRAREGLGEQFF. CDR3 in DNA: TGTGCCAGCAGTACCAGGGCGCGGGAGGGGCTGGGTGAGCAGTTCTTC.